This T cell receptor beta chain is from a study of T cell clonotyping in hematopoietic cell transplantation. Study details: Recipient samples before transplant were obtained post-cytoreduction.

Study-level findings and limits: At the given depth, recipient repertoires were over 97% de novo clonotypes. Broader posttransplant TCR repertoire diversity was predicted by graft donor and pretransplant recipient Inverse Simpson Index values. Cells were unsorted, so CD4 and CD8 contributions were not separated.

Time point defined: recipient sample about 28 days before transplant, after cytoreduction. Assay: immunoSEQ multiplex PCR; the TCRdb copy retains only in-frame clones and omits some. The sample lists tens of thousands of clones, 85% occurring once. About this clone itself: As yet, its antigen is unknown.

There are 15 residues in the CDR3. CDR1 and CDR2 (germline): SGHTA, FQGNSA. The V end lost 5 bases, the J end lost 2 bases, and 15 bases lay between the germline ends. The sequencing used peripheral blood mononuclear cells, collected before stem cell transplant. The receptor comes from a man in his fifties or sixties with acute myeloid leukemia. Some clones in this sample may be carry-over from other donors' samples. The genes are TRBV7-2 and TRBJ1-2; possible D gene TRBD1, 5 bases. CDR3 DNA: TGTGCCAGCAGCCCCGGTGGGGGGGGGAACTATGGCTACACCTTC. This codes for CASSPGGGGNYGYTF.